The 28 T cell receptor beta chains in this list originate from one sample, sequenced in a study of Tregs in tolerant kidney transplant recipients. Related graft donors supplied nonmyeloablative bone marrow transplants, and mixed chimerism was transient. Here immunoSEQ multiplex PCR was the method, and the copy in TCRdb shows in-frame clones only, minus some. The sample is made up of under 3,000 clones, and the top ten hold 41% of it. Here the sequenced sample was CD8+ T cells from blood (PBMCs), taken 6 months after the transplant. Receptors were obtained from a human patient who received a combined kidney and bone marrow transplant. Some T cells may be the graft donor's.

To note about this clone: The read gets to within 3 residues of the CDR3 end, and the germline J gene fills in the rest. V gene TRBV19 combines with J gene TRBJ1-1; possibly TRBD1 for D (6 bases). The CDR3 has 15 residues. From germline, CDR1 is LNHDA and CDR2 SQIVND (reference sequence). V lost 2 bases, J lost 4 bases, and 14 bases lay in between. The sequenced part of the CDR3 DNA is TGTGCCAGTAGTATAAGTGGTGGGGGCACCACTGAA. It encodes CASSISGGGTTE. The full CDR3 reads CASSISGGGTTEAFF.

Turning to this clone: The CDR3 end falls 3 residues outside the read, so it is completed with the germline J gene. The chain combines TRBV12-3 or TRBV12-4 with TRBJ1-4; D uncertain. V lost 5 bases to trimming and J lost 8 bases, with 12 bases between them. The CDR3 has 13 residues. The part of the CDR3 DNA that was read is TGTGCCAGCAGTGACTCCGGTGGGGAAAAA. Its translation: CASSDSGGEK. The whole CDR3 protein reads CASSDSGGEKLFF.

About this clone itself: The read ends 3 residues before the CDR3 terminus; that terminus is restored from the germline J gene. The chain employs TRBV28 and TRBJ1-5; 7 positions match TRBD1. This CDR3 has 17 amino acids. The germline V gene encodes CDR1 MDHEN and CDR2 SYDVKM. The junction had 14 bases not matched to a gene; V was cut back by 4 bases and J by 5 bases. The CDR3 bases that were read are TGTGCCAGCAGTTCACCGGCTGACAGGGTATGGGATCAGCCC. Residues: CASSSPADRVWDQP. The whole CDR3 is CASSSPADRVWDQPQHF.

In regard to this clone: Coverage ceases 3 residues before the CDR3 finishes, and the germline J gene fills in the end. The chain recombines TRBV19 with TRBJ2-1; the match to TRBD2 covers 7 bases. V was pared by 3 bases and J by 8 bases, with 7 bases of the junction left unmatched. CDR1 is LNHDA, CDR2 SQIVND, per germline (reference sequence). The CDR3 spans 14 residues. This CDR3 is CASSMAGVSDEQFF. The part of the CDR3 DNA that was read is TGTGCCAGTAGTATGGCGGGAGTATCGGATGAG.

As for this clone: The observed sequence ends 3 residues before the CDR3 terminus, with the missing tail filled in from the germline J gene. This chain joins TRBV29-1 and TRBJ2-2; D remains unclear. The germline V gene has CDR1 SQVTM and CDR2 ANQGSEA. V was shortened by 0 bases and J by 7 bases, with 3 bases between the two germline ends. The CDR3 is 11 residues long. CDR3 amino acids: CSVEELGELFF. CDR3 bases read: TGCAGCGTTGAAGAACTCGGGGAG.

As regards this clone: The DNA ends 3 residues before the CDR3 does, and the rest of the CDR3 is filled in from the germline J gene. The chain couples TRBV6-4 to TRBJ2-1; no definite D call. V lost 3 bases, J lost 7 bases, and 10 bases lay in between. The CDR3 length is 13 residues. CDR1 is MRHNA, CDR2 SNTAGT, per germline. The CDR3 here is CASSEWVGNEQFF. Partial CDR3 DNA: TGTGCCAGCAGTGAGTGGGTCGGGAATGAG.

In the case of this clone: Read data end 3 residues before the CDR3 end; the end is taken from the germline J gene. The rearrangement joins TRBV4-2 to TRBJ2-2; the match to TRBD2 covers 11 bases. The CDR3 is 16 amino acids. The germline gives CDR1 LGHNA, CDR2 YNFKEQ. Germline trimming cut 4 bases from V and 4 bases from J; bases unmatched to any gene: 5. The CDR3 spells CASSPAGLAGTGELFF. The CDR3 bases that were read are TGTGCCAGCAGCCCAGCAGGACTAGCGGGCACCGGGGAG.

About this clone: Read sequence stops 3 residues before the CDR3 end, and the germline J gene provides the missing end. The chain couples TRBV3-1 (or the pseudogene TRBV3-2) to TRBJ1-5; 9 bases fit TRBD1. The CDR3 totals 16 residues. Germline V gene data show CDR1 as LGHDT and CDR2 as YNNKEL (reference sequence). V trimming: 4 bases; J trimming: 2 bases; junction bases outside the gene matches: 6. The chain's CDR3 is CASSLGQGGGNQPQHF. CDR3 bases read: TGTGCCAGCAGCCTGGGACAGGGAGGGGGCAATCAGCCC.

In regard to this clone: The CDR3 end is not reached by the read, which stops 3 residues before it; the germline J gene fills it in. The J gene is TRBJ2-2, the V gene TRBV19, with 8 bases aligning to TRBD1. V shed 7 bases and J 5 bases; nucleotides not matched to a gene: 9. Germline V gene data show CDR1 as LNHDA and CDR2 as SQIVND (reference sequence). CDR3 length: 15 amino acids. CDR3 protein: CASTKDREGTGELFF. Partial CDR3 DNA: TGTGCCAGTACCAAGGACAGGGAAGGGACCGGGGAG.

For this clone: The read falls 3 residues short of the CDR3 end, and the missing part is taken from the germline J gene. The rearrangement joins TRBV13 to TRBJ2-7; no definite D call. This CDR3 region has 13 residues. V lost 5 bases and J 6 bases, leaving 14 bases between the germline ends. Germline loops: CDR1 PRHDT, CDR2 FYEKMQ (reference sequence). The sequenced CDR3 bases are TGTGCCAGCAGCCTCCCCCCCTCTCCCGAG. Translation: CASSLPPSPE. The complete CDR3 sequence is CASSLPPSPEQYF.

Concerning this clone itself: The CDR3 extends 3 residues past the end of the read, so its final part is completed from the germline J gene. This chain uses TRBV10-1 with TRBJ2-1, with 9 bases aligning to TRBD1. From germline, CDR1 is WNHNN and CDR2 SYGVQD (reference sequence). CDR3 size: 15 residues. Germline trimming cut 4 bases from V and 4 bases from J; bases unmatched to any gene: 5. This CDR3 reads CASSAGQGIYNEQFF. Partial CDR3 DNA: TGCGCCAGCAGTGCCGGACAGGGGATTTACAATGAG.

Measured by frequency, this clone is medium-sized (0.01 to 0.1%). Coverage ceases 3 residues before the CDR3 finishes, and the germline J gene fills in the end. The gene calls are TRBV4-1 and TRBJ2-3; 16 bases match TRBD2. The trim removed 4 bases at V and 1 base at J, leaving 5 bases unmatched. Per the germline V gene, CDR1 is MGHRA and CDR2 is YSYEKL. CDR3 length: 18 amino acids. CDR3 DNA, as far as it was read: TGCGCCAGCAGCCCGGGACTAGCGGGAGGGCCCGGCACAGATACG. This encodes CASSPGLAGGPGTDT. The full CDR3 is CASSPGLAGGPGTDTQYF.

As concerns this clone: Coverage ceases 3 residues before the CDR3 finishes, and the germline J gene fills in the end. V is TRBV30 and J is TRBJ2-3; 14 nucleotides line up with TRBD2. With V trimmed by 3 bases and J by 8 bases, 4 bases remained unmatched. The CDR3 is 14 amino acids. Germline lookup yields CDR1 GTSNPN and CDR2 SVGIG (reference sequence). The sequenced CDR3 bases are TGTGCCTGGAGAGATGGACTAGCGGGAGGTACG. It specifies CAWRDGLAGGT. The entire CDR3 is CAWRDGLAGGTQYF.

Judged by frequency, this clone is large. The sequence runs out 3 residues before the end of the CDR3; the remainder is reconstructed from the germline J gene. This sequence joins TRBV7-9 and TRBJ2-2; tentative D call: TRBD2 (5 bases). In germline, CDR1 is SEHNR, CDR2 FQNEAQ (reference sequence). This CDR3 has 12 residues. The CDR3 DNA, read in part, is TGTACGGCGGGTAGTAGGACCGGGGAG. It codes for CTAGSRTGE. The whole CDR3 protein reads CTAGSRTGELFF. The variable domain in full, completed from reference TRBV7-9 and TRBJ2-2, reads DTGVSQNPRHKITKRGQNVTFRCDPISEHNRLYWYRQTLGQGPEFLTYFQNEAQLEKSRLLSDRFSAERPKGSFSTLEIQRTEQGDSAMYLCTAGSRTGELFFGEGSRLTVL.

Of note for this clone: The sequenced fragment ends 3 residues before the CDR3 boundary, so the rest is inferred from the germline J gene. The J gene is TRBJ2-7, the V gene TRBV7-9; D gene ambiguous. Germline V lookup: CDR1 SEHNR, CDR2 FQNEAQ (reference sequence). V was pared by 5 bases and J by 2 bases, with 7 bases between. This CDR3 is built from 12 residues. CDR3 DNA, as far as it was read: TGTGCCAGCAGCCAGTTGGCCTACGAG. Residues: CASSQLAYE. The CDR3 in its entirety is CASSQLAYEQYF.

Notes on this clone: The CDR3 extends 3 residues past the end of the read, so its final part is completed from the germline J gene. This chain joins TRBV7-9 and TRBJ2-7; D possibly corresponds to TRBD2 (5 bases). In germline, CDR1 is SEHNR, CDR2 FQNEAQ (reference sequence). The V and J ends lost 5 bases and 4 bases respectively, with 12 bases between them. CDR3 length equals 13 residues. The DNA read from the CDR3 is TGTGCCAGCAGCCCCCGGGGTTATTACGAG. Translating it yields CASSPRGYYE. In full, the CDR3 reads CASSPRGYYEQYF.

Turning to this clone: The CDR3 end is not reached by the read, which stops 3 residues before it; the germline J gene fills it in. V and J are TRBV19 and TRBJ2-1; D possibly corresponds to TRBD2 (7 bases). The CDR3 runs to 15 residues. Trimming pared 5 bases from V and 4 bases from J, leaving 15 bases between. Germline values: CDR1 LNHDA, CDR2 SQIVND (reference sequence). The covered CDR3 bases are TGTGCCAGTAGTTGGACAGAGGGAGGGTACAATGAG. Protein: CASSWTEGGYNE. The entire CDR3 reads CASSWTEGGYNEQFF.

As for this clone: The read gets to within 3 residues of the CDR3 end, and the germline J gene fills in the rest. The genes are TRBV2 and TRBJ2-1; TRBD2 is a possible D gene (5 bases). Germline assignment: CDR1 SNHLY and CDR2 FYNNEI. The CDR3 is 14 amino acids. Trimming left V 4 bases short and J 4 bases short, with 11 bases between. The sequenced part of the CDR3 DNA is TGTGCCAGCAGTGTCCTAGCAGCGTACAATGAG. Its protein product is CASSVLAAYNE. The entire CDR3 reads CASSVLAAYNEQFF. The full variable domain, its missing parts supplied by reference TRBV2 and TRBJ2-1, is EPEVTQTPSHQVTQMGQEVILRCVPISNHLYFYWYRQILGQKVEFLVSFYNNEISEKSEIFDDQFSVERPDGSNFTLKIRSTKLEDSAMYFCASSVLAAYNEQFFGPGTRLTVL.

Remarks on this clone: The DNA ends 3 residues before the CDR3 does, and the rest of the CDR3 is filled in from the germline J gene. V and J are TRBV30 and TRBJ2-1; 10 bases align to TRBD2. Trimming took 5 bases from V and 5 from J; bases not matched to a gene: 9. CDR3 length: 15 residues. Germline assignment: CDR1 GTSNPN and CDR2 SVGIG (reference sequence). The part of the CDR3 DNA that was read is TGTGCCTGGGCCGGCGGACTAGCGGATAACAATGAG. Encoded protein: CAWAGGLADNNE. The full CDR3 sequence reads CAWAGGLADNNEQFF.

As regards this clone: An end of the junction does not agree with germline; a read error may underlie this. The read finishes 3 residues shy of the CDR3 end, and the germline J gene is used to complete it. The chain couples TRBV20-1 to TRBJ1-5; 10 nucleotides match TRBD1. Germline loops: CDR1 DFQATT, CDR2 SNEGSKA (reference sequence). The CDR3 is 14 residues long. The DNA read from the CDR3 is TGCAGTGCTCGAGACAGGGGGCATGGTCAGCCC. Protein: CSARDRGHGQP. The CDR3 as a whole reads CSARDRGHGQPQHF.

As regards this clone: The CDR3 end lies 3 residues beyond the end of the read and is filled in from the germline J gene. This chain joins TRBV6-1 and TRBJ1-4, with 10 positions matching TRBD1. Germline V gives CDR1 MNHNS, CDR2 SASEGT. V lost 1 base and J lost 7; bases outside the gene matches: 0. This CDR3 has 14 amino acids. Here the CDR3 reads CASSEGTGGEKLFF. CDR3 DNA (partial): TGTGCCAGCAGTGAAGGGACAGGGGGTGAAAAA.

This clone registers medium-sized (0.01 to 0.1%) by frequency. The read terminates 3 residues ahead of where the CDR3 ends, so the germline J gene completes it. This chain joins TRBV6-2 or TRBV6-3 and TRBJ2-1; 10 nucleotides match TRBD2. Germline trimming cut 3 bases from V and 8 bases from J; bases unmatched to any gene: 7. Per germline, CDR1 MNHEY and CDR2 SVGEGT. The CDR3 covers 15 residues. CDR3 in amino acids: CASSYQASGSYEQFF. CDR3 DNA (partial): TGTGCCAGCAGTTATCAGGCTAGCGGGAGCTATGAG.

As concerns this clone: With the read ending 3 residues before the CDR3 end, the germline J gene is used to fill in that end. V gene TRBV14 combines with J gene TRBJ1-2; TRBD1 aligns across 8 bases. V trimming: 4 bases; J trimming: 3 bases; junction bases outside the gene matches: 7. Germline V gene sequence: CDR1 SGHDN, CDR2 FVKESK. CDR3 length equals 15 residues. CDR3 residues: CASSPQTGAYYGYTF. The CDR3 bases that were read are TGTGCCAGCAGCCCCCAGACAGGGGCTTACTATGGC.

About this clone: Read sequence stops 3 residues before the CDR3 end, and the germline J gene provides the missing end. The chain combines TRBV7-8 with TRBJ2-3; no clear D. This CDR3 is built from 13 residues. CDR1 SGHVS and CDR2 FQNEAQ come from the germline V gene. The V end was cut by 7 bases, the J end by 2 bases, with 10 bases between. Incomplete CDR3 DNA: TGTGCCAGCATGGCGGATTTCACAGATACG. Translated, it gives CASMADFTDT. The full-length CDR3 reads as CASMADFTDTQYF.

A word on this clone: The read ends 3 residues before the CDR3 terminus; that terminus is restored from the germline J gene. The chain links TRBV4-2 to TRBJ2-7; D is undetermined. Trimming took 1 base from V and 6 from J, leaving 7 bases between them. Germline-derived CDR1 and CDR2 are LGHNA and YNFKEQ. This CDR3 region has 12 residues. The CDR3 loop is CASSQVASEQYF. The CDR3 DNA, read in part, is TGTGCCAGCAGCCAAGTGGCCAGCGAG.

Comments on this clone: The read halts 3 residues ahead of the CDR3 end, with the missing end drawn from the germline J gene. This chain joins TRBV7-9 and TRBJ1-1; D is ambiguous. CDR3 length: 15 residues. V was shortened by 3 bases and J by 0 bases, with 11 bases between the two germline ends. Germline V gene sequence: CDR1 SEHNR, CDR2 FQNEAQ (reference sequence). Incomplete CDR3 DNA: TGTGCCAGCAGCTTTGGAGTGGGCATGAACACTGAA. Translation: CASSFGVGMNTE. The whole CDR3 sequence reads CASSFGVGMNTEAFF.

A note on this clone: The sequenced fragment ends 3 residues before the CDR3 boundary, so the rest is inferred from the germline J gene. The chain carries TRBV19 and TRBJ1-4, with TRBD1 as a possible D gene (6 bases). V was cut by 0 bases and J by 8 bases, with 10 bases left in between. The CDR3 is 14 amino acids. Germline V gives CDR1 LNHDA, CDR2 SQIVND (reference sequence). The DNA read from the CDR3 is TGTGCCAGTAGTATAGACAGGGGAGAGGAAAAA. It translates to CASSIDRGEEK. The complete CDR3 protein is CASSIDRGEEKLFF.

The CDR3 region is CASSQIAGVGYNEQFF. Incomplete CDR3 DNA: TGTGCCAGCAGCCAAATAGCGGGAGTCGGGTACAATGAG. The rearrangement links TRBV3-1 (or the pseudogene TRBV3-2) to TRBJ2-1; 9 bases align to TRBD2. Read coverage stops 3 residues before the CDR3 terminus; the germline J gene supplies the remainder. The CDR3 is made up of 16 amino acids. V lost 2 bases to trimming and J lost 4 bases; unmatched junction nucleotides: 6. Germline values: CDR1 LGHDT, CDR2 YNNKEL (reference sequence).